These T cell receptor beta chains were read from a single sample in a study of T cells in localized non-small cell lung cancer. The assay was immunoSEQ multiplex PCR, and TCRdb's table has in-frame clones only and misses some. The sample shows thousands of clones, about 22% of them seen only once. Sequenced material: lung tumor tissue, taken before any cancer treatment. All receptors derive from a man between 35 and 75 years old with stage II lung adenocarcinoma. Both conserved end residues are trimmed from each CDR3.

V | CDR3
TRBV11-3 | ASSLPPNPYNEQF
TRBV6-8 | ASSYWQADTQY
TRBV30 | AWSARQGFTNTEAF
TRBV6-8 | ASSDPGNEQF
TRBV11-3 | ASSQRQGGQGTEAF
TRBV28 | ASSFVAGTDTQY
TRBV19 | ASSTPGRVDTGELF
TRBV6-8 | AIRQGKSGNTIY
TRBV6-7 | ASCRGSEETQY
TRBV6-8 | ASSAGTAETQY
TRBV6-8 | ASSTGSGNTIY
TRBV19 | ASSMGEGRGYT
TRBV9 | ASSVGVYNSPLH
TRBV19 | ASRPGQGAGYT
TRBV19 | ASSFSPTSKGNTIY
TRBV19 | ASSPRGQMNTEAF
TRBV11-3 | ASSLPGGINYGYT
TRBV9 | ASSVGPADYGYT
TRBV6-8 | ASSPTAGGGWNTEAF
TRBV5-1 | ASSPNTGSAYEQY
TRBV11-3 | ASSLTGAGNTIY
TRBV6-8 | ASSYMGASNQPQH
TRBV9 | ASSVAFSGTGGNEQF
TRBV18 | ASSPGTPSYEQY
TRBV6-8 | ASSPSPGSGETQY
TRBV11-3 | ASSFSLAGLNTGELF
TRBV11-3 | ASSRDRVADTQY
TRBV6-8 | ASSYSRQDEAF
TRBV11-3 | ASSYLAGGSETQY
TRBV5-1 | ASSLEGGRLVYEQF
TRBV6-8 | ASSERDSGEAF
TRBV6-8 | ASRAGSSGRIEQF
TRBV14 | ASARGDVSSYNSPLH
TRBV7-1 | ASSLGNSYEQY
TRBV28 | ASLPWDRRDTEAF